This record looks at one TCR beta chain sequence and its context. The junction departs from the called germline gene at one end, perhaps through a read error. The CDR3 contains 13 residues. Germline assignment: CDR1 SSHAT and CDR2 FNYEAQ (reference sequence). This entry is derived from a study of T cell responses to AZD1222 COVID-19 vaccine. Clones were sequenced by immunoSEQ multiplex PCR, and TCRdb holds only the in-frame ones, with some missing. The data contain about 150,000 clones, approximately 90% of them seen just once; the ten biggest clones take up 4.4%. This chain connects TRBV7-7 to TRBJ2-7; D remains ambiguous. This receptor was obtained from an adult in good health. The sample in question was peripheral blood, obtained on day 0 of AZD1222 vaccination. Here the CDR3 reads CASSLGPLGEQYF. The CDR3 DNA reads as TGTGCTAGCAGCTTAGGTCCATTGGGCGAGCAGTACTTC. The complete variable domain, with remaining parts taken from reference TRBV7-7 and TRBJ2-7, reads GAGVSQSPRYKVTKRGQDVTLRCDPISSHATLYWYQQALGQGPEFLTYFNYEAQPDKSGLPSDRFSAERPEGSISTLTIQRTEQRDSAMYRCASSLGPLGEQYFGPGTRLTVT.